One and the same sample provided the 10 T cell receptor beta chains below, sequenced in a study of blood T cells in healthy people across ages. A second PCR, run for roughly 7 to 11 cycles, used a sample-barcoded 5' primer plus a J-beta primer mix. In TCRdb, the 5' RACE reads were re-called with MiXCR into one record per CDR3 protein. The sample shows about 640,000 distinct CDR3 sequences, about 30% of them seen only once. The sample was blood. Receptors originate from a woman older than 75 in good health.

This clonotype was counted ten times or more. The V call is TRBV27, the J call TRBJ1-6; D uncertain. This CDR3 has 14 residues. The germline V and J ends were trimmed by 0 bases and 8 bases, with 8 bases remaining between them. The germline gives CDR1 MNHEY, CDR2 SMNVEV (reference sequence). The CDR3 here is CASSLSGRDSPLHF. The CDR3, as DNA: TGTGCCAGCAGTTTATCAGGGCGTGATTCACCCCTCCACTTT.

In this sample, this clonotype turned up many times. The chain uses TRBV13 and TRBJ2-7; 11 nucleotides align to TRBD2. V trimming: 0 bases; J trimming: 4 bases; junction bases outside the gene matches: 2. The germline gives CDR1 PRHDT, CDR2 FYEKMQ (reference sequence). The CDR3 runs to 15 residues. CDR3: CASSLGSSGRYEQYF. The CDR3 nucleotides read TGTGCCAGCAGCTTAGGTTCTAGCGGGAGGTACGAGCAGTACTTC.

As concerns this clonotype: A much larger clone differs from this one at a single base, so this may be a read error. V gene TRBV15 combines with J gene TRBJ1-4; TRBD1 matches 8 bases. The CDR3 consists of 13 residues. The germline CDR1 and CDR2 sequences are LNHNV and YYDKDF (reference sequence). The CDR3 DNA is TGTGCCGCCAGCACCGGACAGGGCGAAAAACGGTTTTTT. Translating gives CAASTGQGEKRFF.

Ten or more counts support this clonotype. CDR3 sequence reads: CASSLGGFATEAFF. As DNA, the CDR3 is TGCGCCAGCAGCTTGGGAGGGTTCGCCACTGAAGCTTTCTTT. The chain combines TRBV5-1 with TRBJ1-1; D not resolved. Germline loops: CDR1 SGHRS, CDR2 YFSETQ. Trimming took 0 bases from V and 4 from J, leaving 10 bases between them. The CDR3 sequence is 14 residues long.

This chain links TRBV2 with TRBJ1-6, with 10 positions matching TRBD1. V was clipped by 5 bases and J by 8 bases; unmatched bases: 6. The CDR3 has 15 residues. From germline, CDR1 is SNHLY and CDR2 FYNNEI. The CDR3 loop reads CASSRDRGFDSPLHF. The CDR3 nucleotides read TGTGCCAGCAGTCGGGACAGGGGCTTTGATTCACCCCTCCACTTT.

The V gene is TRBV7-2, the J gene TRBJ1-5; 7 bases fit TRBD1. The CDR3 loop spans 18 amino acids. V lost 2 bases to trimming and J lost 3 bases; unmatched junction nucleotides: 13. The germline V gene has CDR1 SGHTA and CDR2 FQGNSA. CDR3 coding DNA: TGTGCCAGCAGCTTAAGAGGGGGAACAGGGGTCGACAATCAGCCCCAGCATTTT. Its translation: CASSLRGGTGVDNQPQHF.

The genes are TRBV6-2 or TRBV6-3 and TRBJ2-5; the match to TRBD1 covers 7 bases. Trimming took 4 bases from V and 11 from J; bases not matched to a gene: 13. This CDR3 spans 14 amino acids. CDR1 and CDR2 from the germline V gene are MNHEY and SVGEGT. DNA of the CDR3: TGTGCCAGCAGTTCGCTTCTCCCCGGACAGGTTCAGTACTTC. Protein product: CASSSLLPGQVQYF.

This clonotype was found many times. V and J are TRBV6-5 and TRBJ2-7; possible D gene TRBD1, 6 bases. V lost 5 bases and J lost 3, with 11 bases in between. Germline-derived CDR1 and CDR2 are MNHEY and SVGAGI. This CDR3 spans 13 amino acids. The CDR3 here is CASSKGQLYEQYF. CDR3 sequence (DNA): TGTGCCAGCAGTAAAGGACAGCTCTACGAGCAGTACTTC.

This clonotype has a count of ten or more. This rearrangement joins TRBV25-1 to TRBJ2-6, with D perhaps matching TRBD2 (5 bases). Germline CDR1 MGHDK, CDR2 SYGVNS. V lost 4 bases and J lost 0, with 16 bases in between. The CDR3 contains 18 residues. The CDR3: CASSVAGRPPSGANVLTF. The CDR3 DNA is TGTGCCAGCAGTGTCGCGGGCCGCCCTCCCTCTGGGGCCAACGTCCTGACTTTC.

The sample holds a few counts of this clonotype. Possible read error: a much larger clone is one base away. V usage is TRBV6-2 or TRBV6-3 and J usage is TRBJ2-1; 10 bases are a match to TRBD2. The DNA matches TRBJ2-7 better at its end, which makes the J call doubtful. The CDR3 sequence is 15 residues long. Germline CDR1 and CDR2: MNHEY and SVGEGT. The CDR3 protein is CASSFSGGTYNEQYF. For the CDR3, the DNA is TGTGCCAGCAGTTTTAGCGGGGGGACCTACAATGAGCAGTACTTC.